The 12 T cell receptor beta chains listed next were all sequenced from one sample in a study of early T cells in non-severe SARS-CoV-2 infection. A single record per CDR3 protein comes from TCRdb applying MiXCR to the 5' RACE reads. This sample has about 49,000 distinct CDR3 sequences; approximately 12% occur once, and the top ten carry 9.1%. The sequenced sample was whole blood. Receptors were obtained from an adult who was a healthcare worker with PCR-confirmed SARS-CoV-2 infection or an uninfected control (not recorded which).

This clonotype has more than one count but fewer than ten. This chain uses TRBV11-2 with TRBJ2-7; D is unclear. The CDR3 has 15 residues. CDR1 and CDR2 (germline): SGHAT, FQNNGV. The V end was cut by 4 bases, the J end by 1 base, with 14 bases between. The CDR3 bases are TGTGCCAGCAGCTCCCGCCCGGACGGATCCTACGAGCAGTACTTC. This codes for CASSSRPDGSYEQYF.

V gene TRBV28 combines with J gene TRBJ1-2; no clear D. V gave up 6 bases and J gave up 6 bases, with 17 bases separating them. CDR1 and CDR2 from the germline V gene are MDHEN and SYDVKM. CDR3 length: 14 residues. The CDR3 protein is CASSLPVGIDGYTF. In DNA form, the CDR3 reads TGTGCCAGCAGCCTACCGGTGGGAATCGATGGCTACACCTTC.

Note on this clonotype: This sequence may be a read error, since a much larger clone differs from it by one base. The chain employs TRBV18 and TRBJ2-7; 7 positions agree with TRBD1. The CDR3 extends over 14 amino acids. In germline, CDR1 is KGHSH, CDR2 LQKENI. CDR3 sequence: CASSQTGRSYKQYF. DNA of the CDR3: TGTGCCAGCTCACAGACAGGGCGGTCCTACAAGCAGTACTTC.

The V call is TRBV28, the J call TRBJ1-6; 7 nucleotides match TRBD1. Germline V CDR1 and CDR2: MDHEN, SYDVKM. Trimming removed 7 bases from V and 8 bases from J; junction bases left unmatched: 17. This CDR3 comprises 17 residues. The CDR3 is CASTFPGPQGSYSPLHF. CDR3 sequence (DNA): TGTGCCAGCACTTTTCCCGGGCCACAGGGGAGTTATTCACCCCTCCACTTT.

The sample holds many counts of this clonotype. This CDR3 reads CASSVTNTGELFF. In DNA, the CDR3 is TGTGCCAGCAGTGTTACGAACACCGGGGAGCTGTTTTTT. The chain recombines TRBV6-4 with TRBJ2-2, with D unresolved. V was trimmed by 4 bases and J by 0 bases, leaving 3 bases between them. The CDR3 is 13 residues long. The V gene's germline CDR1 is MRHNA and CDR2 SNTAGT.

This clonotype was recorded a few times. This chain's CDR3 is CASSVATTGGRDEQFF. CDR3 in DNA: TGTGCCAGCAGCGTAGCTACAACGGGGGGGAGAGATGAGCAGTTCTTC. The rearrangement uses TRBV9 and TRBJ2-1; 8 bases agree with TRBD2. CDR1 and CDR2 (germline): SGDLS, YYNGEE. The CDR3 length is 16 residues. The trim removed 0 bases at V and 8 bases at J, leaving 10 bases unmatched.

This clonotype appeared a few times. The chain combines TRBV7-2 with TRBJ2-2; 8 bases fit TRBD2. The CDR3 sequence is 15 residues long. After removal of 5 bases from V and 6 bases from J, the junction contained 8 bases not matched to a gene. Germline CDR1 reads SGHTA; CDR2 reads FQGNSA. CDR3 bases: TGTGCCAGCAGCCCCGGACTAGCATCGGCCGGGGAGCTGTTTTTT. It is translated as CASSPGLASAGELFF.

Ten or more counts support this clonotype. The chain employs TRBV28 and TRBJ2-1; a weak D match, TRBD2 (5 bases). Germline values: CDR1 MDHEN, CDR2 SYDVKM. The CDR3 spans 12 residues. The V gene lost 6 bases and the J gene lost 4 bases, with 7 bases spanning the gap. CDR3 loop: CASSPGYNEQFF. The CDR3 DNA is TGTGCCAGCAGCCCGGGGTACAATGAGCAGTTCTTC.

This rearrangement joins TRBV2 to TRBJ2-5; 7 positions agree with TRBD2. Germline V lookup: CDR1 SNHLY, CDR2 FYNNEI. The CDR3 totals 17 residues. V shed 0 bases and J 5 bases; nucleotides not matched to a gene: 12. CDR3 region: CASSEASLAVGGETQYF. CDR3 sequence (DNA): TGTGCCAGCAGTGAAGCGTCCCTAGCCGTCGGGGGGGAGACCCAGTACTTC.

This clonotype was counted many times. DNA for the CDR3: TGTGCCAGTAGTCGGCTAGTGACCTACAATGAGCAGTTCTTC. This encodes CASSRLVTYNEQFF. The chain combines TRBV19 with TRBJ2-1; D remains unclear. The CDR3 is 14 residues long. V was shortened by 5 bases and J by 2 bases, with 10 bases between the two germline ends. CDR1 is LNHDA, CDR2 SQIVND, per germline (reference sequence).

This clonotype was counted many times. The rearrangement links TRBV7-2 to TRBJ2-7; tentative D call: TRBD1 (6 bases). Germline CDR1 and CDR2: SGHTA and FQGNSA. V was cut by 4 bases and J by 3 bases, with 16 bases left in between. The CDR3 is 15 residues long. The CDR3 DNA follows: TGTGCCAGCAGCTCCCACCCCGGACAGTACTACGAGCAGTACTTC. Translating it yields CASSSHPGQYYEQYF.

The V gene is TRBV18, the J gene TRBJ1-1; D is unresolved. The CDR3 extends over 13 amino acids. Germline V gives CDR1 KGHSH, CDR2 LQKENI. Trimming stripped 2 bases from V and 8 bases from J, with 12 bases between. CDR3 in amino acids: CASSPFPAIEAFF. The CDR3 DNA sequence: TGTGCCAGCTCACCATTCCCAGCGATCGAAGCTTTCTTT.